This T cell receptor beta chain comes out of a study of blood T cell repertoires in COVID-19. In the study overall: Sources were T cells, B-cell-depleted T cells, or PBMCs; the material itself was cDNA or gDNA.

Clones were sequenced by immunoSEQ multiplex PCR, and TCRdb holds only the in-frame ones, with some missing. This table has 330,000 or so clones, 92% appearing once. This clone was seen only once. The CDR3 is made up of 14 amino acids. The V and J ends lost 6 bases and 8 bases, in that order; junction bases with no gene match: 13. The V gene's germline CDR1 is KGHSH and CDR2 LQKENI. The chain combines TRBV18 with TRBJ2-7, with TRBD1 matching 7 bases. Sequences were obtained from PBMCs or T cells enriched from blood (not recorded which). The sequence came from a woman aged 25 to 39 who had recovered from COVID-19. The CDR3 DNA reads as TGTGCCAGCTCTCCGGGACAGACCAATCTACAGCAGTACTTC. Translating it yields CASSPGQTNLQQYF. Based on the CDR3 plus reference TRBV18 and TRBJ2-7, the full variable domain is NAGVMQNPRHLVRRRGQEARLRCSPMKGHSHVYWYRQLPEEGLKFMVYLQKENIIDESGMPKERFSAEFPKEGPSILRIQQVVRGDSAAYFCASSPGQTNLQQYFGPGTRLTVT.